These T cell receptor beta chains were read from a single sample in a study of blood T cell repertoires in COVID-19. Clones were sequenced by immunoSEQ multiplex PCR, and TCRdb holds only the in-frame ones, with some missing. There are around 67,000 clones in the sample; about 86% occur only once, and less than 2% lies in the top ten. The sequenced sample consisted of peripheral blood. These receptors all come from a woman over 75 with active or convalescent COVID-19. Each CDR3 is given with its conserved first and last residue. A D gene is named only where the DNA matches it firmly. Not every row has a clone size; where given, it reads once, few, many or a size class.

>TRBV10-3|TRBJ2-2|.|TRBD1
TGTGCCCTTTCCACCCGGGACAGGGGTTCCGGGGAGCTGTTTTTT
CALSTRDRGSGELFF
>TRBV28|TRBJ1-1|.|TRBD1
TGTGCCAGCAGCCGATCGACAGGGGCAGAGGGGGCTTTCTTT
CASSRSTGAEGAFF
>TRBV6-4|TRBJ2-1|.|.
TGTGCCAGCAGCCGGGACTGGGCGGGTGAGCAGTTCTTC
CASSRDWAGEQFF
>TRBV29-1|TRBJ2-1|.|TRBD2
TGCAGCGTTGAAGGACTAGCGTACAATGAGCAGTTCTTC
CSVEGLAYNEQFF
>TRBV2|TRBJ1-6|.|.
TGTGCCAGCACCAAGGAGGGGTCCTATAATTCACCCCTCCACTTT
CASTKEGSYNSPLHF
>TRBV7-2|TRBJ2-5|.|TRBD2
TGTGCCAGCAGCCTAATACCTAGCGGGGGGGGAGAGACCCAGTACTTC
CASSLIPSGGGETQYF
>TRBV6-5|TRBJ1-4|.|.
TGTGCCAGCAGTCGAAAATTCGGGGGTGAAAAACTGTTTTTT
CASSRKFGGEKLFF
>TRBV4-1|TRBJ2-1|.|.
TGCGCCAGCAGCCAAGCGAGGTTTTACGAGCAGTTCTTC
CASSQARFYEQFF
>TRBV2|TRBJ1-5|medium-sized|.
TGTGCCAGCAGATGGACAGATAGCAATCAGCCCCAGCATTTT
CASRWTDSNQPQHF
>TRBV10-3|TRBJ2-5|.|TRBD1
TGTGCCATTGGAGACAGGGGCCAGAAGACCCAGTACTTC
CAIGDRGQKTQYF
>TRBV11-2|TRBJ2-3|.|TRBD2
TGTGCCAGCAGCCGAGGACTAGCGGGGAGCACAGATACGCAGTATTTT
CASSRGLAGSTDTQYF
>TRBV18|TRBJ1-4|.|.
TGTGCCAGCTCACCTGGCCAATGGAGTGAAAAACTGTTTTTT
CASSPGQWSEKLFF
>TRBV4-3|TRBJ2-3|.|.
TGCGCCAGCAGCCAAGATGGACCCTGGGGCGGAAGCACAGATACGCAGTATTTT
CASSQDGPWGGSTDTQYF
>TRBV6-2/TRBV6-3|TRBJ2-7|.|.
TGTGCCAGCAGTTACTTCTCCAGGGCGACCTACGAGCAGTACTTC
CASSYFSRATYEQYF
>TRBV6-5|TRBJ2-7|.|.
TGTGCCAGCAGTTCCCCGGTCTACGAGCAGTACTTC
CASSSPVYEQYF
>TRBV19|TRBJ2-7|.|.
TGTGCCAGTGCCCCGGGACTCAACTACGAGCAGTACTTC
CASAPGLNYEQYF
>TRBV6-6|TRBJ2-2|few|.
TGTGCCAGCAGTCGACCGTCGAACACCGGGGAGCTGTTTTTT
CASSRPSNTGELFF
>TRBV6-6|TRBJ1-3|.|.
TGTGCCAGCAGTTACTCTAGGGGCTCTGGAAACACCATATATTTT
CASSYSRGSGNTIYF
>TRBV9|TRBJ2-3|once|.
TGTGCCAGCAGCGTCGCACAGGGATACACAGATACGCAGTATTTT
CASSVAQGYTDTQYF
>TRBV9|TRBJ1-3|few|.
TGTGCCAGCAGCCAGGACAGCGCTGGAAACACCATATATTTT
CASSQDSAGNTIYF
>TRBV30|TRBJ1-6|.|TRBD1
TGTGCCTGGAGTAAGGGGGCGGATTCACCCCTCCACTTT
CAWSKGADSPLHF
>TRBV12-5|TRBJ1-1|.|.
TGTGCTAGTGGCCCTGTTACGGGGGGTGAAGCTTTCTTT
CASGPVTGGEAFF
>TRBV5-4|TRBJ2-2|.|TRBD1
TGTGCCAGCAGCGGACAGGGTACCCGGGAGCTGTTTTTT
CASSGQGTRELFF